This T cell receptor (beta chain) was captured by sequencing in a study of cytomegalovirus exposure and HLA in healthy donors. Per germline, CDR1 MDHEN and CDR2 SYDVKM. Deletions cut 5 bases from V and 4 bases from J, with 13 bases between. CDR3 length equals 14 residues. General study points: In a later analysis, at a false discovery rate of 0.05, over 15,000 TCR beta sequences matched HLA alleles. Accurate HLA-A and HLA-B prediction from TCR beta sequences was reported for most subjects.

Points on this clone: Antigen specificity is unknown.

Use of 60 Vbeta and 13 Jbeta primers characterized the PCR. Some clones are missing from TCRdb's copy, which holds only in-frame ones; the method was immunoSEQ multiplex PCR. The sample shows 65,000 to 80,000 clones, approximately 72% of them seen only once. The V and J genes are TRBV28 and TRBJ2-3, with D unclear. The TCR comes from a woman between 40 and 55 years old in good health and CMV-seropositive. The sequencing input was PBMCs. CDR3 in amino acids: CASSPVRWPDTQYF. In DNA form, the CDR3 reads TGTGCCAGCAGTCCCGTCCGTTGGCCAGATACGCAGTATTTT.